These 9 T cell receptor beta chains share one sample of origin, sequenced in a study of T-cell memory formation after mild COVID-19. MiXCR, run by TCRdb on the 5' RACE reads, gives a single entry per CDR3 protein. The sample has around 340,000 distinct CDR3 sequences; around 15% are singletons. Sequencing was carried out using PBMCs or a T cell subset sorted from them (not recorded which). Receptor source: a man in his late teens or twenties who had mild COVID-19 (a few samples of this study predate the infection). Cell type and time point are not known.

The sample holds a few counts of this clonotype. V is TRBV7-3 and J is TRBJ2-1, with D uncertain. V lost 8 bases to trimming and J lost 6 bases, with 20 bases between them. In germline, CDR1 is SGHTA, CDR2 FQGTGA. CDR3 length: 15 residues. The chain's CDR3 is CASGPGLFTGNEQFF. The CDR3 nucleotides read TGTGCCAGCGGACCCGGCCTCTTCACGGGCAATGAGCAGTTCTTC.

The CDR3 coding sequence is TGCAGTGCTAGTAACGGGGGAGAAACAGATACGCAGTATTTT. Translated, it gives CSASNGGETDTQYF. V gene TRBV20-1 combines with J gene TRBJ2-3; TRBD2 might be the D (6 bases). The CDR3 is 14 amino acids. V lost 3 bases and J lost 3, with 13 bases in between. Germline CDR1 and CDR2: DFQATT and SNEGSKA (reference sequence).

This clonotype came up a few times. The V gene is TRBV12-3 or TRBV12-4, the J gene TRBJ2-1; maybe TRBD2 (7 bases). CDR3 length equals 16 residues. Deletions cut 7 bases from V and 7 bases from J, with 23 bases between. The CDR3 reads CASTQEGGAKGNEQFF. CDR3 bases: TGTGCCAGCACCCAGGAGGGGGGGGCTAAAGGTAATGAGCAGTTCTTC.

This clonotype was recorded many times. The rearrangement links TRBV20-1 to TRBJ1-1; weak D call: TRBD1 (6 bases). Germline-derived CDR1 and CDR2 are DFQATT and SNEGSKA (reference sequence). The V end was cut by 1 base, the J end by 0 bases, with 9 bases between. This CDR3 comprises 14 residues. CDR3 sequence: CSARVQGLNTEAFF. For the CDR3, the DNA is TGCAGTGCTAGAGTACAGGGACTGAACACTGAAGCTTTCTTT.

This chain joins TRBV29-1 and TRBJ2-5, with D maybe TRBD2 (5 bases). The V end lost 2 bases, the J end lost 4 bases, and 8 bases lay between the germline ends. Germline CDR1 SQVTM, CDR2 ANQGSEA. The CDR3 totals 12 residues. The CDR3 DNA sequence: TGCAGCGTTGAAAGAGAGGGAGAGACCCAGTACTTC. Protein product: CSVEREGETQYF.

The genes are TRBV6-5 and TRBJ2-3, with 9 bases matching TRBD1. J was trimmed by 2 bases and V by 4 bases; bases with no gene match: 4. There are 15 residues in the CDR3. The germline gives CDR1 MNHEY, CDR2 SVGAGI. The CDR3 region is CASSLWTGDTDTQYF. DNA for the CDR3: TGTGCCAGCAGTTTATGGACAGGGGACACAGATACGCAGTATTTT.

This clonotype was seen a few times. An end of the junction does not agree with germline; a read error may underlie this. The gene calls are TRBV14 and TRBJ2-1; D may match TRBD1 or TRBD2 (6 bases each). The CDR3 extends over 17 amino acids. Germline CDR1 SGHDN, CDR2 FVKESK. CDR3 DNA: TGTGCCAGCAGCCAGGGGGCCGGGGGCCCTGCCTACAATCAGCAGTTCTTC. Residues: CASSQGAGGPAYNQQFF.

The chain employs TRBV4-2 and TRBJ1-2; 10 bases match TRBD1. The germline CDR1 and CDR2 sequences are LGHNA and YNFKEQ. V lost 4 bases to trimming and J lost 7 bases; unmatched junction nucleotides: 12. The CDR3 length is 16 residues. The CDR3 protein is CASSLKPGDRGFGYTF. DNA for the CDR3: TGTGCCAGCAGCCTAAAGCCGGGGGACAGGGGATTTGGCTACACCTTC.

The rearrangement uses TRBV27 and TRBJ1-2, with D possibly being TRBD1 (6 bases). Germline lookup yields CDR1 MNHEY and CDR2 SMNVEV (reference sequence). V gave up 5 bases and J gave up 2 bases, with 12 bases separating them. The CDR3 contains 14 residues. In nucleotides, the CDR3 is TGTGCCAGCAGTCCCAAGGGGGTAAACTATGGCTACACCTTC. It yields the protein CASSPKGVNYGYTF.